The T cell receptor (beta chain) described here comes from a study of cytomegalovirus exposure and HLA in healthy donors. Study findings and constraints: With further analysis later on, most CMV-associated TCR beta chains appeared HLA-restricted. Follow-up analysis later connected one missense variant in DCLRE1C with trimming of TCR beta V- and J-genes. Three CMV-associated chains proved CMV antigen-specific in vitro. Researchers reported in a later analysis that common viral pathogens appeared linked to several top clusters.

About this clone itself: Its antigen remains unidentified.

The V gene's germline CDR1 is MNHEY and CDR2 SMNVEV (reference sequence). V shed 6 bases and J shed 7 bases, with 16 bases lying between them. This CDR3 region has 15 residues. A multiplex PCR was run with 60 Vbeta primers and 13 Jbeta primers. The method was immunoSEQ multiplex PCR; TCRdb's version includes in-frame clones alone and lacks a portion of them. The sample has about 160,000 clones; around two thirds are singletons. The J gene is TRBJ1-6, the V gene TRBV27, with TRBD1 as a possible D gene (6 bases). Sequenced sample: PBMCs. The TCR sequence derives from a man in his fifties or sixties in good health and CMV-seronegative. The CDR3 reads CASRLTGPLNSPLHF. For the CDR3, the DNA is TGTGCCAGCAGGCTTACAGGGCCCCTGAATTCACCCCTCCACTTT.